The T cell receptor beta chain under discussion was sequenced for a study of blood T cell repertoires in COVID-19. V was clipped by 4 bases and J by 1 base, with 7 bases between them. CDR1 is SGHNT, CDR2 YENEEA, per germline. This CDR3 has 13 residues. The table came from immunoSEQ multiplex PCR; TCRdb's copy has only in-frame clones and leaves some out. The table shows 250,000 or so clones, with 80% to 95% occurring only once. The TCR comes from a man between 40 and 49 years old who had been exposed to COVID-19. Input material: PBMCs or T cells enriched from blood (not recorded which). This sequence joins TRBV11-3 and TRBJ1-1, with D uncertain. CDR3: CASSSLTNTEAFF. CDR3 bases: TGTGCCAGCAGCTCTCTAACGAACACTGAAGCTTTCTTT.